Shown below are 27 T cell receptor beta chains from a single sample sequenced in a study of blood T cell repertoires in COVID-19. Here immunoSEQ multiplex PCR was the method, and the copy in TCRdb shows in-frame clones only, minus some. Of 450,000 to 500,000 clones detected, around 85% appear once; the ten largest clones hold about 3%. The sequencing input was peripheral blood. The receptors derive from a human donor in a cohort sampled during active COVID-19.

The chain links TRBV18 to TRBJ2-1, with TRBD1 matching over 9 bases. Germline V gives CDR1 KGHSH, CDR2 LQKENI. J was trimmed by 0 bases and V by 5 bases; bases with no gene match: 5. The CDR3 is 16 amino acids. Here the CDR3 DNA reads TGTGCCAGCTCAAGGGGGACAGGGAGCTCCTACAATGAGCAGTTCTTC. It encodes CASSRGTGSSYNEQFF. Looking up the rest from reference TRBV18 and TRBJ2-1 gives the full variable domain: NAGVMQNPRHLVRRRGQEARLRCSPMKGHSHVYWYRQLPEEGLKFMVYLQKENIIDESGMPKERFSAEFPKEGPSILRIQQVVRGDSAAYFCASSRGTGSSYNEQFFGPGTRLTVL.

The CDR3: CASSPSSTESSYEQYF. The CDR3 DNA reads as TGTGCCAGCTCACCCTCGTCGACAGAATCCTCCTACGAGCAGTACTTC. This chain uses TRBV18 with TRBJ2-7; D might be TRBD1 (5 bases). Per the germline V gene, CDR1 is KGHSH and CDR2 is LQKENI. The CDR3 contains 16 residues. V was cut by 3 bases and J by 0 bases, with 15 bases left in between. The full variable domain, completed using reference TRBV18 and TRBJ2-7, is NAGVMQNPRHLVRRRGQEARLRCSPMKGHSHVYWYRQLPEEGLKFMVYLQKENIIDESGMPKERFSAEFPKEGPSILRIQQVVRGDSAAYFCASSPSSTESSYEQYFGPGTRLTVT.

The V and J genes are TRBV28 and TRBJ1-3, with 9 bases that match TRBD1. The J segment lost 0 bases and the V segment lost 6 bases, leaving 3 bases of the junction unmatched. Germline values: CDR1 MDHEN, CDR2 SYDVKM. The CDR3 is 15 amino acids. CDR3 loop: CASRTGGSSGNTIYF. CDR3 DNA sequence: TGTGCCAGCAGGACAGGGGGTTCCTCTGGAAACACCATATATTTT.

The chain joins TRBV5-4 to TRBJ2-5; D gene ambiguous. Trimming stripped 0 bases from V and 4 bases from J, with 10 bases between. CDR1 SGHNT and CDR2 YYREEE come from the germline V gene (reference sequence). CDR3 length: 14 amino acids. The CDR3 nucleotides read TGTGCCAGCAGCTTGGCCGGAGCGCTAGAGACCCAGTACTTC. Translating it yields CASSLAGALETQYF. Together with reference TRBV5-4 and TRBJ2-5, the CDR3 gives the full variable domain: ETGVTQSPTHLIKTRGQQVTLRCSSQSGHNTVSWYQQALGQGPQFIFQYYREEENGRGNFPPRFSGLQFPNYSSELNVNALELDDSALYLCASSLAGALETQYFGPGTRLLVL.

The rearrangement uses TRBV6-1 and TRBJ1-5, with TRBD1 matching 7 bases. V shed 2 bases and J 2 bases; nucleotides not matched to a gene: 9. The CDR3 runs to 17 residues. Germline V lookup: CDR1 MNHNS, CDR2 SASEGT. This CDR3 reads CASSESQGVVGNQPQHF. The CDR3 nucleotides are TGTGCCAGCAGTGAATCGCAGGGGGTGGTAGGCAATCAGCCCCAGCATTTT.

The rearrangement joins TRBV9 to TRBJ2-1, with 10 bases that match TRBD2. Germline trimming cut 3 bases from V and 3 bases from J; bases unmatched to any gene: 6. CDR1 is SGDLS and CDR2 is YYNGEE in the germline V gene. CDR3 size: 16 residues. The CDR3 sequence is CASSAPAGGHYNEQFF. The CDR3 nucleotides are TGTGCCAGCAGCGCCCCAGCGGGAGGGCACTACAATGAGCAGTTCTTC. Supplemented by reference TRBV9 and TRBJ2-1, the full variable domain reads DSGVTQTPKHLITATGQRVTLRCSPRSGDLSVYWYQQSLDQGLQFLIQYYNGEERAKGNILERFSAQQFPDLHSELNLSSLELGDSALYFCASSAPAGGHYNEQFFGPGTRLTVL.

This clone was seen once. This chain joins TRBV28 and TRBJ1-2; TRBD1 aligns across 9 bases. The CDR3 totals 14 residues. V trimming: 2 bases; J trimming: 8 bases; junction bases outside the gene matches: 6. The V gene's germline CDR1 is MDHEN and CDR2 SYDVKM. The CDR3 region has the DNA TGTGCCAGCAGTTTACCCCGGACAGGGGAAGGCTACACCTTC. It encodes CASSLPRTGEGYTF.

This clone was seen a handful of times. The chain is built from TRBV18 and TRBJ2-1; 12 positions agree with TRBD2. This CDR3 spans 15 amino acids. The V and J ends lost 1 base and 7 bases, in that order; junction bases with no gene match: 2. Per the germline V gene, CDR1 is KGHSH and CDR2 is LQKENI. The CDR3 loop reads CASSPRLAGENEQFF. Written as DNA, the CDR3 is TGTGCCAGCTCACCACGACTAGCGGGAGAAAATGAGCAGTTCTTC. Drawing the rest from reference TRBV18 and TRBJ2-1, the complete variable domain is NAGVMQNPRHLVRRRGQEARLRCSPMKGHSHVYWYRQLPEEGLKFMVYLQKENIIDESGMPKERFSAEFPKEGPSILRIQQVVRGDSAAYFCASSPRLAGENEQFFGPGTRLTVL.

The chain joins TRBV19 to TRBJ2-2, with a weak D call TRBD1 (6 bases). Trimming cost V 5 bases and J 6 bases, with 10 bases left between them. CDR1 LNHDA and CDR2 SQIVND come from the germline V gene (reference sequence). This CDR3 contains 13 residues. CDR3 coding DNA: TGTGCCAGTAGTCCCACAGGGCCCGGGGAGCTGTTTTTT. Protein: CASSPTGPGELFF.

This clone was seen a few times. The chain joins TRBV19 to TRBJ2-7; 7 positions agree with TRBD2. The CDR3 covers 15 residues. Per the germline V gene, CDR1 is LNHDA and CDR2 is SQIVND (reference sequence). Trimming cost V 7 bases and J 0 bases; bases outside gene matches: 9. CDR3 residues: CASNPSSGGSYEQYF. The CDR3 DNA reads TGTGCCAGTAACCCCTCATCGGGGGGCTCCTACGAGCAGTACTTC.

The chain links TRBV5-4 to TRBJ2-7, with TRBD1 matching over 7 bases. The J segment lost 3 bases and the V segment lost 2 bases, leaving 8 bases of the junction unmatched. CDR1 is SGHNT, CDR2 YYREEE, per germline (reference sequence). This CDR3 spans 15 amino acids. Here the CDR3 DNA reads TGTGCCAGCAGCTTTGACAGGGATGGGTACTACGAGCAGTACTTC. Its protein is CASSFDRDGYYEQYF.

This clone was seen only a few times. The chain's CDR3 is CATSAPGGEPQHF. The DNA of the CDR3 is TGTGCCACCAGTGCCCCGGGAGGGGAGCCCCAGCATTTT. The rearrangement links TRBV24-1 to TRBJ1-5, with D possibly TRBD1 on 5 matching bases. The CDR3 extends over 13 amino acids. V lost 5 bases to trimming and J lost 8 bases, with 12 bases between them. CDR1 is KGHDR, CDR2 SFDVKD, per germline.

The chain is built from TRBV30 and TRBJ2-5; 7 bases map to TRBD2. There are 15 residues in the CDR3. Germline V gives CDR1 GTSNPN, CDR2 SVGIG (reference sequence). Trimming at V came to 2 bases and at J to 5 bases, leaving 11 bases not matched to a gene. The CDR3 spells CAWSQSGTWGETQYF. The CDR3 DNA reads as TGTGCCTGGAGTCAGAGCGGGACTTGGGGTGAGACCCAGTACTTC. Drawing the rest from reference TRBV30 and TRBJ2-5, the complete variable domain is SQTIHQWPATLVQPVGSPLSLECTVEGTSNPNLYWYRQAAGRGLQLLFYSVGIGQISSEVPQNLSASRPQDRQFILSSKKLLLSDSGFYLCAWSQSGTWGETQYFGPGTRLLVL.

This chain joins TRBV12-3 or TRBV12-4 and TRBJ2-2; the D gene is possibly TRBD2 (5 bases). The CDR3 is made up of 12 amino acids. Trimming cost V 10 bases and J 5 bases, with 11 bases left between them. The chain's CDR3 is CATTRDTGELFF. In DNA form, the CDR3 reads TGTGCCACCACTAGAGATACCGGGGAGCTGTTTTTT.

The chain uses TRBV27 and TRBJ1-2; unclear D gene. Germline CDR1 reads MNHEY; CDR2 reads SMNVEV (reference sequence). The CDR3 consists of 14 residues. Trimming stripped 2 bases from V and 6 bases from J, with 13 bases between. The chain's CDR3 is CASSLAGRQDGYTF. CDR3 coding DNA: TGTGCCAGCAGTTTAGCGGGGAGGCAGGATGGCTACACCTTC.

A few counts support this clone. The chain links TRBV7-6 to TRBJ2-7; 7 nucleotides match TRBD1. There are 14 residues in the CDR3. CDR1 is SGHVS and CDR2 is FNYEAQ in the germline V gene. Germline trimming cut 4 bases from V and 0 bases from J; bases unmatched to any gene: 3. The CDR3 DNA is TGTGCCAGCAGCTCCGGGACAGCCTCCTACGAGCAGTACTTC. The encoded protein is CASSSGTASYEQYF.

V and J are TRBV28 and TRBJ1-2; D is possibly TRBD1 (6 bases). V was clipped by 3 bases and J by 4 bases, with 15 bases between them. CDR1 is MDHEN, CDR2 SYDVKM, per germline. This CDR3 region has 15 residues. This chain's CDR3 is CASSLGARMPYGYTF. The CDR3 coding sequence is TGTGCCAGCAGTTTGGGGGCGCGGATGCCCTATGGCTACACCTTC.

The chain employs TRBV30 and TRBJ1-4; D ambiguous. The CDR3 is made up of 13 amino acids. The V and J ends lost 2 bases and 6 bases respectively, with 10 bases between them. Germline values: CDR1 GTSNPN, CDR2 SVGIG (reference sequence). CDR3 loop: CAWSKRTDEKLFF. The CDR3 DNA sequence: TGTGCCTGGAGTAAGAGGACTGATGAAAAACTGTTTTTT.

V gene TRBV19 combines with J gene TRBJ1-1; 9 nucleotides match TRBD1. Germline V lookup: CDR1 LNHDA, CDR2 SQIVND (reference sequence). The ends lost 8 bases at V and 4 bases at J; junction bases unmatched: 11. CDR3 length: 15 residues. CDR3: CASCPGTGPSTEAFF. For the CDR3, the DNA is TGTGCCAGTTGTCCCGGGACAGGGCCGAGCACTGAAGCTTTCTTT. The full variable domain, with the rest looked up from reference TRBV19 and TRBJ1-1, is DGGITQSPKYLFRKEGQNVTLSCEQNLNHDAMYWYRQDPGQGLRLIYYSQIVNDFQKGDIAEGYSVSREKKESFPLTVTSAQKNPTAFYLCASCPGTGPSTEAFFGQGTRLTVV.

V gene TRBV24-1 combines with J gene TRBJ1-5, with 8 bases identical to TRBD1. V was clipped by 4 bases and J by 7 bases; unmatched bases: 5. Per germline, CDR1 KGHDR and CDR2 SFDVKD. This CDR3 region has 14 residues. The CDR3 is CATSDQTGEQPQHF. The CDR3 nucleotides read TGTGCCACCAGTGACCAGACAGGGGAACAGCCCCAGCATTTT.

The rearrangement joins TRBV7-2 to TRBJ2-1; 10 positions agree with TRBD1. CDR1 is SGHTA, CDR2 FQGNSA, per germline. CDR3 length equals 15 residues. Losses at the gene ends were 1 base for V and 7 bases for J; bases not matched to a gene: 4. CDR3 protein: CASSLVRQGANEQFF. The CDR3 nucleotides are TGTGCCAGCAGCTTAGTGAGACAGGGGGCGAATGAGCAGTTCTTC.

This chain connects TRBV9 to TRBJ1-6, with 7 bases fitting TRBD1. The CDR3 is 15 residues long. The V and J ends lost 2 bases and 10 bases, in that order; junction bases with no gene match: 9. Looked up from germline, CDR1 is SGDLS and CDR2 is YYNGEE. CDR3 sequence (DNA): TGTGCCAGCAGCGTCCGAGGGGACAGCGGGTCACCCCTCCACTTT. Amino acids: CASSVRGDSGSPLHF.

As for this clone: Being one base from a much bigger clone, this may be a read error. The V gene is TRBV6-5, the J gene TRBJ1-1; TRBD1 matches at 8 bases. The CDR3 is made up of 13 amino acids. Germline loops: CDR1 MNHEY, CDR2 SVGAGI. With 6 bases clipped from V and 3 bases from J, the junction kept 3 bases outside the gene matches. The CDR3 loop reads CASSQGAYTEAFF. CDR3 in DNA: TGTGCCAGCAGCCAGGGGGCGTACACTGAAGCTTTCTTT.

This clone turned up a few times. The chain employs TRBV2 and TRBJ2-7; 9 nucleotides line up with TRBD2. Germline-derived CDR1 and CDR2 are SNHLY and FYNNEI. CDR3 size: 15 residues. V lost 8 bases and J lost 6; bases outside the gene matches: 14. CDR3: CASCPGLAGTVEQYF. In DNA, the CDR3 is TGTGCCAGCTGTCCGGGGCTAGCGGGGACCGTCGAGCAGTACTTC.

In nucleotides, the CDR3 is TGTGCCAGCAGCCAAACTCGTCATAATTCACCCCTCCACTTT. This translates into CASSQTRHNSPLHF. The genes are TRBV16 and TRBJ1-6; D is unresolved. This CDR3 is 14 amino acids long. Germline values: CDR1 KGHSY, CDR2 FQNENV. Trimming removed 2 bases at V and 5 bases at J, with 7 bases between.

The rearrangement joins TRBV7-9 to TRBJ1-6; 8 bases are shared with TRBD1. After removal of 1 base from V and 10 bases from J, the junction contained 3 bases not matched to a gene. Germline V CDR1 and CDR2: SEHNR, FQNEAQ (reference sequence). This CDR3 spans 14 amino acids. This CDR3 reads CASSLDRGRSPLHF. The CDR3 DNA sequence: TGTGCCAGCAGCTTAGACAGGGGGAGGTCACCCCTCCACTTT.

V and J are TRBV14 and TRBJ2-2, with a possible D match to TRBD1 (5 bases). The CDR3 is made up of 13 amino acids. In germline, CDR1 is SGHDN, CDR2 FVKESK. The ends were cut back, 6 bases at V and 4 bases at J, with 9 bases in the middle. The CDR3 here is CASRKGFTGELFF. The DNA for the CDR3 is TGTGCCAGCAGAAAGGGGTTCACCGGGGAGCTGTTTTTT.